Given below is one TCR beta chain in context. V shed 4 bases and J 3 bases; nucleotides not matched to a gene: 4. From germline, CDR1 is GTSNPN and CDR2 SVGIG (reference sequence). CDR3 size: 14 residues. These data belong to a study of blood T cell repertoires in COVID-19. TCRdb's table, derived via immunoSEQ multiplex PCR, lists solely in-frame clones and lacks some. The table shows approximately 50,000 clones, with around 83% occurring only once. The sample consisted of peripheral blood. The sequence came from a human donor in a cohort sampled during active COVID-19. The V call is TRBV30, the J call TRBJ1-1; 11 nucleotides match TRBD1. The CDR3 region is CAWTPGQGDTEAFF. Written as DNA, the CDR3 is TGTGCCTGGACCCCGGGACAGGGGGACACTGAAGCTTTCTTT.